This T cell receptor beta chain is drawn from a study of glioma-infiltrating T cells after dendritic cell vaccination. Repertoires were generated with immunoSEQ multiplex PCR, while TCRdb's copy carries only in-frame clones and drops some. The table records 110,000 or so clones, 90% of them present only once. Time point indicated: after dendritic cell vaccination, including at tumor progression/relapse. Germline assignment: CDR1 SGHTA and CDR2 FQGTGA. The CDR3 contains 15 residues. With 5 bases removed from V and 1 base from J, the gap between germline ends came to 11 bases. The sequence came from a human donor with glioblastoma. The rearrangement uses TRBV7-3 and TRBJ2-2; possible D gene TRBD2, 6 bases. Here the sequenced sample was blood, taken after dendritic cell vaccination. The CDR3 DNA sequence: TGTGCCAGCAGCCCCGGGACTGTGAACACCGGGGAGCTGTTTTTT. Translating it yields CASSPGTVNTGELFF.